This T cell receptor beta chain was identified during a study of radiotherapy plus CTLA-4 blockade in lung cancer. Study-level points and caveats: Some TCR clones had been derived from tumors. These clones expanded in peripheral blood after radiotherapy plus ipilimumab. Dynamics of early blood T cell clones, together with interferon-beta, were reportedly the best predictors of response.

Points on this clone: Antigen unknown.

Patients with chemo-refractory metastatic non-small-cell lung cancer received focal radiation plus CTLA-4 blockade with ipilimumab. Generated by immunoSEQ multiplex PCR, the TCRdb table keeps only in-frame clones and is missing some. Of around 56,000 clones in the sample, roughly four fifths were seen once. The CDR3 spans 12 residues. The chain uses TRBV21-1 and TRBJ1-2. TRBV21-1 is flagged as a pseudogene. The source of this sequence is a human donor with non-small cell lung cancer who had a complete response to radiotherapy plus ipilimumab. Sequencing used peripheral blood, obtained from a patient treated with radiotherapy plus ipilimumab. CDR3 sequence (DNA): TGTGCCAGGATCATGGAGGAGGACGGCTACACCTTC. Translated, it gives CARIMEEDGYTF.